This T cell receptor (beta chain) comes out of a study of cytomegalovirus exposure and HLA in healthy donors. Overall study findings and caveats: Reported findings show TCR beta sequences accurately forecast HLA-A and HLA-B alleles in most subjects. Per a later analysis, HLA-associated TCR beta chains showed more clonal expansion than other, equally common TCR beta chains. Apart from CMV serostatus, no immune exposure information was available.

Everyone who donated was a healthy bone marrow donor. The PCR used 60 Vbeta and 13 Jbeta primers. Generated by immunoSEQ multiplex PCR, the TCRdb table keeps only in-frame clones and is missing some. Its table lists 100,000 to 150,000 clones. The CDR3 is 15 amino acids. Per germline, CDR1 MNHEY and CDR2 SVGAGI. The V end was cut by 0 bases, the J end by 0 bases, with 8 bases between. Comments on this clone: As yet, its antigen is unknown.

This chain connects TRBV6-5 to TRBJ1-1; D is ambiguous. The sample comprised PBMCs. The receptor comes from a woman aged 40-49 years in good health and CMV-seropositive. CDR3 region: CASSYSYTLNTEAFF. CDR3 DNA sequence: TGTGCCAGCAGTTACTCGTACACCTTGAACACTGAAGCTTTCTTT.